The T cell receptor beta chain under discussion was sequenced for a study of blood T cells in healthy people across ages. The germline V gene encodes CDR1 MNHEY and CDR2 SVGAGI. The trim removed 0 bases at V and 3 bases at J, leaving 4 bases unmatched. The CDR3 contains 16 residues. Alongside a J-beta primer mix, a sample-barcoded 5' primer served in a second PCR lasting 7 to 11 cycles. TCRdb redid the calling of the 5' RACE reads with MiXCR, one entry per CDR3 protein. The sample has more than 600,000 distinct CDR3 sequences, 25% seen once; the top ten hold more than 7.5%. The same data also contributed to another study, on T cells of mothers and their children.

The V and J genes are TRBV6-5 and TRBJ1-2, with 10 nucleotides matching TRBD1. Sequencing was done on a sample of blood. The sequence was collected from a boy younger than 18 in good health. CDR3 residues: CASSYSGTGAHYGYTF. Here the CDR3 DNA reads TGTGCCAGCAGTTACTCGGGGACAGGGGCCCACTATGGCTACACCTTC.